This T cell receptor beta chain was profiled in a study of blood T cell repertoires in COVID-19. Per germline, CDR1 SGHDT and CDR2 YYEEEE. Trimming removed 2 bases at V and 2 bases at J, with 14 bases between. This CDR3 has 17 amino acids. The repertoire was sequenced with immunoSEQ multiplex PCR; TCRdb's copy has only in-frame clones and lacks some. The table shows 150,000 to 200,000 clones, with 80% to 85% occurring only once. V and J are TRBV5-6 and TRBJ1-6, with a weak D call TRBD1 (6 bases). Sequenced material: PBMCs or T cells enriched from blood (not recorded which). The TCR comes from a woman aged 60-70 years who had recovered from COVID-19. CDR3 protein: CASSLESGVTYNSPLHF. The DNA of the CDR3 is TGTGCCAGCAGCTTAGAATCAGGGGTAACCTATAATTCACCCCTCCACTTT. Based on the CDR3 plus reference TRBV5-6 and TRBJ1-6, the full variable domain is DAGVTQSPTHLIKTRGQQVTLRCSPKSGHDTVSWYQQALGQGPQFIFQYYEEEERQRGNFPDRFSGHQFPNYSSELNVNALLLGDSALYLCASSLESGVTYNSPLHFGNGTRLTVT.